This T cell receptor (beta chain) was found in a study of T cell responses to AZD1222 COVID-19 vaccine. TCRdb keeps only in-frame clones here, not all; method: immunoSEQ multiplex PCR. The table lists fewer than 90,000 clones, about 88% of them singletons, with 6% to 7.5% in the top ten. Trimming took 3 bases from V and 4 from J, leaving 12 bases between them. The CDR3 covers 14 residues. Germline CDR1 reads SGHNT; CDR2 reads YENEEA. Samples with a second dose at about 4 or about 12 weeks were pooled together. Study-wide findings and caveats: Clonal diversity may have been underestimated in mostly white British donors.

Comment on this clone: Its antigen is unknown.

This chain joins TRBV11-3 and TRBJ1-1, with D unclear. The specimen was peripheral blood, collected 28 days after the second AZD1222 dose. The clonotype originates from an adult who received the AZD1222 COVID-19 vaccine. The CDR3: CASSLTGDRTEAFF. The DNA of the CDR3 is TGTGCCAGCAGCTTGACTGGAGATCGCACTGAAGCTTTCTTT.